The 2 T cell receptor beta chains below come from one sample, sequenced in a study of cytomegalovirus exposure and HLA in healthy donors. The primer mix had 60 Vbeta and 13 Jbeta primers. Assay: immunoSEQ multiplex PCR; the TCRdb copy retains only in-frame clones and omits some. Of around 160,000 clones listed, 60% to 80% are singletons. The sample comprised PBMCs. The source of these receptors is a woman aged 40 to 50 in good health and CMV-seropositive.

Comments on this clone: The junction does not match germline at one end; this may be a read error. The chain is built from TRBV28 and TRBJ2-1, with D perhaps matching TRBD2 (6 bases). The CDR3 is 16 residues long. Germline values: CDR1 MDHEN, CDR2 SYDVKM. The chain's CDR3 is CASNPLATSSYNGQFF. CDR3 coding DNA: TGTGCCAGCAATCCTCTAGCGACGAGCTCCTACAATGGGCAGTTCTTC.

This clone has just one count. The CDR3 spells CASSLALAGESEQYF. The CDR3 bases are TGCGCCAGCAGCTTGGCCCTAGCGGGAGAGAGCGAGCAGTACTTC. J is TRBJ2-7 and V is TRBV5-1; 10 bases match TRBD2. The CDR3 contains 15 residues. Trimming at V came to 0 bases and at J to 6 bases, leaving 6 bases not matched to a gene. CDR1 and CDR2 (germline): SGHRS, YFSETQ.